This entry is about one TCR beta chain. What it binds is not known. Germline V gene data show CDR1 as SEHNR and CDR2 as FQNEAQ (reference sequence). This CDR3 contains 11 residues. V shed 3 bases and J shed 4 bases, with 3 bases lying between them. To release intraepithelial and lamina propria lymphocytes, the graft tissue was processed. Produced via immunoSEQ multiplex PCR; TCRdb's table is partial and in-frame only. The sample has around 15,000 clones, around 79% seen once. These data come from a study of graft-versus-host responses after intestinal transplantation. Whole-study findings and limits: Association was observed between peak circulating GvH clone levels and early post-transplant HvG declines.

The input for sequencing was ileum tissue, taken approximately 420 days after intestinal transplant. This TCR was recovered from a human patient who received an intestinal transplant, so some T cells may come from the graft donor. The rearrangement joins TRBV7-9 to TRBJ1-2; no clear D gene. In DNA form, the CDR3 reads TGTGCCAGCAGCTTTGGCTATGGCTACACCTTC. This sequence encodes CASSFGYGYTF.